The 8 T cell receptor beta chains presented below share a single source sample, sequenced in a study of naive and memory T cell subsets (TCRdb year 2017). Libraries were made using UMI-ligation and nested PCR. Sequencing was carried out with an Illumina MiSeq. An equimolar mix of two oligonucleotides covering both TRBC1 and TRBC2 was used as the beta constant-region primer. Four rounds of PCR were used to amplify ligated cDNA, with nested alpha and beta constant-region primers being used together with the SP2 primer. The raw public data were reprocessed by TCRdb itself: fastp quality trimming at Q25, MiXCR clonotype calling, in-frame beta chains only. Each entry merges the rows of one CDR3 protein and shows their most common DNA and genes. The sample data list roughly 130,000 distinct CDR3 sequences, and 30% to 45% of these were observed just once. About 1% of the sample is held by the ten biggest clonotypes.

The sample taken for sequencing was central memory CD4+ T cells from blood. The sample's cell subset or site, from its label and the paper: central memory, CD45RA- CD27+. These receptors originate from a human donor in good health.

The chain joins TRBV7-2 to TRBJ1-2; D unresolved. V gave up 1 base and J gave up 5 bases, with 8 bases separating them. The germline V gene encodes CDR1 SGHTA and CDR2 FQGNSA. The CDR3 totals 13 residues. In DNA form, the CDR3 reads TGTGCCAGCAGCTTAGGACGAGCATATGGCTACACCTTC. Translating it yields CASSLGRAYGYTF.

The chain joins TRBV28 to TRBJ2-7, with a tentative D call TRBD1 (6 bases). The CDR3 covers 12 residues. V lost 8 bases, J lost 3 bases, and 11 bases lay in between. Germline V gene lookup returns CDR1 MDHEN and CDR2 SYDVKM. Written as DNA, the CDR3 is TGTGCCAGCCACGGGACACACTACGAGCAGTACTTC. Its translation: CASHGTHYEQYF.

This clonotype occurred a few times. The gene calls are TRBV20-1 and TRBJ2-4; 7 nucleotides align to TRBD1. Germline lookup yields CDR1 DFQATT and CDR2 SNEGSKA (reference sequence). Losses at the gene ends were 3 bases for V and 6 bases for J; bases not matched to a gene: 8. This CDR3 contains 14 residues. The CDR3 region has the DNA TGCAGTGCTAGTGACAGGGCAAGGGGAAACATTCAGTACTTC. Amino acids: CSASDRARGNIQYF.

There are many counts of this clonotype. Written as DNA, the CDR3 is TGTGCCAGTAGCGCAGGGAGGTTCACCGGGGAGCTGTTTTTT. This sequence encodes CASSAGRFTGELFF. The gene calls are TRBV10-3 and TRBJ2-2; D perhaps matches TRBD2 (6 bases). The V gene's germline CDR1 is ENHRY and CDR2 SYGVKD. V was cut by 10 bases and J by 4 bases, with 16 bases left in between. CDR3 size: 14 residues.

The rearrangement uses TRBV28 and TRBJ2-3; D may match TRBD1 or TRBD2 (6 bases each). The germline V gene encodes CDR1 MDHEN and CDR2 SYDVKM. CDR3 length equals 15 residues. Trimming shortened V by 6 bases and J by 8 bases, and 21 bases separated the two germline ends. CDR3 sequence: CASRPRGQGPPTQYF. CDR3 DNA: TGTGCCAGCAGACCTCGGGGGCAGGGACCCCCTACGCAGTATTTT.

This chain connects TRBV20-1 to TRBJ1-2; TRBD1 matches 8 bases. The V segment lost 3 bases and the J segment 5 bases; nucleotides outside the gene matches: 5. The CDR3 length is 13 residues. Germline V gene data show CDR1 as DFQATT and CDR2 as SNEGSKA (reference sequence). Here the CDR3 DNA reads TGCAGTGCTAGGAGGGACAGGAGATATGGCTACACCTTC. This translates into CSARRDRRYGYTF.

This chain joins TRBV10-3 and TRBJ2-3; D is perhaps TRBD1 (5 bases). Germline CDR1 and CDR2: ENHRY and SYGVKD. Deletions cut 3 bases from V and 2 bases from J, with 9 bases between. The CDR3 is 14 residues long. The CDR3 DNA reads as TGTGCCATCAGTGATCAGGGATACACAGATACGCAGTATTTT. As protein: CAISDQGYTDTQYF.

In its sample, this clonotype was seen a few times. The CDR3 is CASSQDRRSRGGSITDTQYF. CDR3 coding DNA: TGTGCCAGCAGCCAAGACCGACGCTCGCGGGGCGGATCCATCACAGATACGCAGTATTTT. J is TRBJ2-3 and V is TRBV14, with TRBD2 as a possible D gene (6 bases). The V and J ends lost 0 bases and 2 bases respectively, with 24 bases between them. Germline assignment: CDR1 SGHDN and CDR2 FVKESK. The CDR3 sequence is 20 residues long.